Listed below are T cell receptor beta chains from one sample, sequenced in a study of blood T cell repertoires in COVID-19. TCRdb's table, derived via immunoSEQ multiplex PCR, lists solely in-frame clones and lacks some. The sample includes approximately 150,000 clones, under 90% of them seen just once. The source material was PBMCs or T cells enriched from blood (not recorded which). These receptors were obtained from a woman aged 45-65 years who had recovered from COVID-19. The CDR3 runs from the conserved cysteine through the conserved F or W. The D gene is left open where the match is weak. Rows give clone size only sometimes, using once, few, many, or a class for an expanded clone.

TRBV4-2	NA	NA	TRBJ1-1	TGTGCCAGCAGCCAAGCGGATCGACAGGCGAACACTGAAGCTTTCTTT	CASSQADRQANTEAFF
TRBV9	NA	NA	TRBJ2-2	TGTGCCAGCAGAGGGGGTCCAAACACCGGGGAGCTGTTTTTT	CASRGGPNTGELFF
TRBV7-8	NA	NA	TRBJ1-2	TGTGCCAGCAGCGTAACTAACTATGGCTACACCTTC	CASSVTNYGYTF
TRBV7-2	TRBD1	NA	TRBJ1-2	TGTGCCAGCAGCCCAAAGGTCTGGACAGGGGAAGGCTACACCTTC	CASSPKVWTGEGYTF
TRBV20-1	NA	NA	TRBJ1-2	TGCAGTGCCCAATTAGCGTATGGCTACACCTTC	CSAQLAYGYTF
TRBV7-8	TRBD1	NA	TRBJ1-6	TGTGCCAGCAGCCTCGGGACAGTTAACTTATGGAGCTCACCCCTCCACTTT	CASSLGTVNLWSSPLHF
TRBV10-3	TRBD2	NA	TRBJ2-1	TGTGCCATCGGCGATGTCCGGGGGGGTAACAATGAGCAGTTCTTC	CAIGDVRGGNNEQFF
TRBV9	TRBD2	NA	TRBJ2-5	TGTGCCAGCAGCCCCCTAGCGGGGGGCTGGGAGACCCAGTACTTC	CASSPLAGGWETQYF
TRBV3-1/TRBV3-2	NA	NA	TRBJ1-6	TGTGCCAGCAGCCAAGCCCCCCGGGGGTCGTCCTATAATTCACCCCTCCACTTT	CASSQAPRGSSYNSPLHF
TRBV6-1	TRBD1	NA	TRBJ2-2	TGTGCCAGCAGTGAGGGGACAGGGGTCGGGGAGCTGTTTTTT	CASSEGTGVGELFF
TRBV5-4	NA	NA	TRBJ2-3	TGTGCCAGCAGCTTGAATCCGGGGGAGATCAGAGATACGCAGTATTTT	CASSLNPGEIRDTQYF
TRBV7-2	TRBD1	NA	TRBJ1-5	TGTGCCAGCAGCTCTGGACAGGGATTGGCCCAGCATTTT	CASSSGQGLAQHF
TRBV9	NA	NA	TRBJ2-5	TGTGCCAGCAGCGTCGATCTAGGGGGGGGAGAGACCCAGTACTTC	CASSVDLGGGETQYF
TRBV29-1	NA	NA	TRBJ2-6	TGCAGCGTTGAAGATGATTTTCAGGGGCTCGGGGCCAACGTCCTGACTTTC	CSVEDDFQGLGANVLTF
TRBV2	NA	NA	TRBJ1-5	TGTGCCAGCGGTGCCGCAGGGGCACAGCCCCAGCATTTT	CASGAAGAQPQHF
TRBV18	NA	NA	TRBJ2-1	TGTGCCAGCTCGCCCCTAGCGTACGATGAGCAGTTCTTC	CASSPLAYDEQFF
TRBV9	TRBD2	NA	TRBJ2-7	TGTGCCAGCAGCGGGAGCGGGAGCTGGGACGAGCAGTACTTC	CASSGSGSWDEQYF
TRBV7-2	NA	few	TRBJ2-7	TGTGCCAGCAGCCTCGGGGGATATCGGGGTTACGAGCAGTACTTC	CASSLGGYRGYEQYF
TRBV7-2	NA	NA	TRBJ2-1	TGTGCCAGCAGCTTAGAGTACGGCAGGTTTTTTGAGCAGTTCTTC	CASSLEYGRFFEQFF
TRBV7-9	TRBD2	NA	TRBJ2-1	TGTGCCAGCAGGCCTAGCGGGACTAGCGGGATTCGTGAGCAGTTCTTC	CASRPSGTSGIREQFF
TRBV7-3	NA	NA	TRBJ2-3	TGTGCCAGCAGCTTAGGGGCTGCCACAGATACGCAGTATTTT	CASSLGAATDTQYF
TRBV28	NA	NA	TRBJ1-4	TGTGCCAGCAGTTCAGGGGTTGAAAAACTGTTTTTT	CASSSGVEKLFF
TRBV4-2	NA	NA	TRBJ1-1	TGTGCCAGCAGCCAAACTAGTCAGACTAACACTGAAGCTTTCTTT	CASSQTSQTNTEAFF
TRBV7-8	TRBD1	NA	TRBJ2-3	TGTGCCAGCAGCTTAAACAGGGGGCGAACAGATACGCAGTATTTT	CASSLNRGRTDTQYF
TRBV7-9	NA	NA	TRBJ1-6	TGTGCCAGTCGGGAGCAGGGTGGTTCACCCCTCCACTTT	CASREQGGSPLHF
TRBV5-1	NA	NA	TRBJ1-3	TGCGCCAGCAGCTTAGGCAGCGGAACGGGAAACACCATATATTTT	CASSLGSGTGNTIYF
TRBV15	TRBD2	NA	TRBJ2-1	TGTGCCACCAGCAGAGATCGGGCCCGCCGAGGACTAGCAGGGAACAATGAGCAGTTCTTC	CATSRDRARRGLAGNNEQFF
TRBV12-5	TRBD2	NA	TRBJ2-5	TGTGCTAGTGGTCCAGGACTAGCGGGCACAGAGACCCAGTACTTC	CASGPGLAGTETQYF
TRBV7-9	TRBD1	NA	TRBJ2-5	TGTGCCAGCAGCTCTACCGGGACAGCCTATAGGGAGACCCAGTACTTC	CASSSTGTAYRETQYF
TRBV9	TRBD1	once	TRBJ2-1	TGTGCCAGCAGCCCTAAGACAGGGGGTACCTACAATGAGCAGTTCTTC	CASSPKTGGTYNEQFF
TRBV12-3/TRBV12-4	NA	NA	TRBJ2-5	TGTGCCAGCAGGTTGCGTTTCCAAGAGACCCAGTACTTC	CASRLRFQETQYF
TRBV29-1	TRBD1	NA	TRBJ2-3	TGCAGCGTGGCGACAGGGGTGAGGACAGATACGCAGTATTTT	CSVATGVRTDTQYF
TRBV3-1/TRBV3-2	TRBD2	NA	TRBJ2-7	TGTGCCAGCAGCCAGGAACTAGCGGGTCTTTACGAGCAGTACTTC	CASSQELAGLYEQYF
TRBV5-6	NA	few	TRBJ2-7	TGTGCCAGCACCTTGGGAGGAGAGCAGTACTTC	CASTLGGEQYF
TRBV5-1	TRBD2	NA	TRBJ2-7	TGCGCCAGCAGGGCCCCCGGGACTAACTCCTACGAGCAGTACTTC	CASRAPGTNSYEQYF
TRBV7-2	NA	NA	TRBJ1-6	TGTGCCAGCAGCGACAGAGCTTACTACAATTCACCCCTCCACTTT	CASSDRAYYNSPLHF
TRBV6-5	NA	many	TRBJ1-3	TGTGCCAGCAGTTACTCGAACAGGGCTGGAAACACCATATATTTT	CASSYSNRAGNTIYF
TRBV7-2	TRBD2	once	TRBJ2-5	TGTGCCAGCAGCCTATCTAGCGGGGGGGTCGGAGAGACCCAGTACTTC	CASSLSSGGVGETQYF
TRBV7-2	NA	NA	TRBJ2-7	TGTGCCAGCAGCCCTTCCGGGACTCAAGAGCAGTACTTC	CASSPSGTQEQYF
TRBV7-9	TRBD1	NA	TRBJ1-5	TGTGCCAGCAGCTTAGTAGGGACAGATAGCAATCAGCCCCAGCATTTT	CASSLVGTDSNQPQHF
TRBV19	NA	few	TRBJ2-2	TGTGCCAGTAGTATAGTTCAGGCAAAAAGAACGAACACCGGGGAGCTGTTTTTT	CASSIVQAKRTNTGELFF
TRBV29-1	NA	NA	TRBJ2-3	TGCAGCGTTGATGGTCTCCCAGGGCCGGGCACAGATACGCAGTATTTT	CSVDGLPGPGTDTQYF
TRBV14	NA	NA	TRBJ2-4	TGTGCCAGCAGCCTTGGAGGGCCTGGGATTGGCATTCAGTACTTC	CASSLGGPGIGIQYF
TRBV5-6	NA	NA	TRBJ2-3	TGTGCCAGCAGTGAATTCACTGGGCGGGCCTACACAGATACGCAGTATTTT	CASSEFTGRAYTDTQYF
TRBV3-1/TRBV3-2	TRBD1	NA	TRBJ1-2	TGTGCCAGCAAACAGGGGGCTAACTATGGCTACACCTTC	CASKQGANYGYTF
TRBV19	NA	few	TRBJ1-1	TGTGCCAGTCGACGGGGGTACGGAGCGACGAACACTGAAGCTTTCTTT	CASRRGYGATNTEAFF
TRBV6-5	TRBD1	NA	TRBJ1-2	TGTGCCAGCAGGGCTAGGACAGGTGGTTCCGGCTACACCTTC	CASRARTGGSGYTF
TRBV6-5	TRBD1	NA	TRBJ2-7	TGTGCCAGCAGTTACCTGACAGGGACCCCCTACGAGCAGTACTTC	CASSYLTGTPYEQYF
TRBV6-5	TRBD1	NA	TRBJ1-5	TGTGCCAGCAGGACAGGGGGCAATCAGCCCCAGCATTTT	CASRTGGNQPQHF
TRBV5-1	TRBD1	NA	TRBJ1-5	TGCGCCAGCAGCTGGCTTGGGACAGCAAATCAGCCCCAGCATTTT	CASSWLGTANQPQHF
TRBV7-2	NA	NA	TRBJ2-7	TGTGCCAGCAGCGAGGGGGCCTACGAGCAGTACTTC	CASSEGAYEQYF
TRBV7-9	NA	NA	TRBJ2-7	TGTGCCAGCAGCCGACAAAGGCCCAACTACGAGCAGTACTTC	CASSRQRPNYEQYF
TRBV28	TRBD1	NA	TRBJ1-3	TGTGCCAGCAGGTCAGGGGGCTCGGACTCTGGAAACACCATATATTTT	CASRSGGSDSGNTIYF
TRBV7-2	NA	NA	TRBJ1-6	TGTGCCAGCAGCTTAGCTACAGGGCTAAATTCACCCCTCCACTTT	CASSLATGLNSPLHF
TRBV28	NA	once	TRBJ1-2	TGTGCCAGCAGACCCCATCAGGGTGGTGGCTACACCTTC	CASRPHQGGGYTF
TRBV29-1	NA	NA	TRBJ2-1	TGCAGCGTTGCAGGCCGTCGAAATGAGCAGTTCTTC	CSVAGRRNEQFF
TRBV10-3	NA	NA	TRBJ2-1	TGTGCCATCAGTGTCGGACTAAACAATGAGCAGTTCTTC	CAISVGLNNEQFF